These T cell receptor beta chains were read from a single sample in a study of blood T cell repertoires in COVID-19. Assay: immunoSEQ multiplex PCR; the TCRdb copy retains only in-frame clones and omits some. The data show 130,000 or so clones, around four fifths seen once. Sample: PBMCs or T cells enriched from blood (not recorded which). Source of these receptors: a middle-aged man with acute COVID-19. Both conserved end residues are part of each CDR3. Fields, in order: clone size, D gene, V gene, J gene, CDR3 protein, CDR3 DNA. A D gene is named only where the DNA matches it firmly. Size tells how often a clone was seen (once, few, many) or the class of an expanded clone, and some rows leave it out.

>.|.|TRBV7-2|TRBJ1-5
CASSVRGNQPQHF
TGTGCCAGCAGCGTTAGGGGGAATCAGCCCCAGCATTTT
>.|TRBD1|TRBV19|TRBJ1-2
CASSYRPGQIIGYTF
TGTGCCAGTAGCTATAGACCGGGACAGATTATTGGCTACACCTTC
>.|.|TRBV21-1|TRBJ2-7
CASSKEAGETSGGPYEQYF
TGTGCCAGCAGCAAAGAAGCTGGCGAGACTAGCGGGGGACCCTACGAGCAGTACTTC
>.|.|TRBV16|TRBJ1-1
CASSQGPTNTEAFF
TGTGCCAGCAGCCAGGGGCCGACGAACACTGAAGCTTTCTTT
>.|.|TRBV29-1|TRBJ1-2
CSVGTPGYGYTF
TGCAGCGTTGGGACACCGGGCTATGGCTACACCTTC
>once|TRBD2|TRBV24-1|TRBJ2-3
CATSEPGLAGDTQYF
TGTGCCACCAGTGAACCGGGACTAGCGGGAGATACGCAGTATTTT
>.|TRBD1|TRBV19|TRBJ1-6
CASSWTGEGNSPLHF
TGTGCCAGTAGTTGGACAGGGGAAGGTAATTCACCCCTCCACTTT
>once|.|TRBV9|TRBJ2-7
CASSVTDLYYEQYF
TGTGCCAGCAGCGTGACAGACCTTTACTACGAGCAGTACTTC
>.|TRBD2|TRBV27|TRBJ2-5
CASSSTLAGGQETQYF
TGTGCCAGCAGTTCGACGCTAGCGGGGGGGCAGGAGACCCAGTACTTC
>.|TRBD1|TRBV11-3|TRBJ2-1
CASSLEVSGQGQNEQFF
TGTGCCAGCAGCTTAGAAGTTTCGGGACAGGGACAAAATGAGCAGTTCTTC
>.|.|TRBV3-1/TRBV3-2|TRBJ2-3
CASSLLSTGPDTQYF
TGTGCCAGCAGCCTCCTATCTACAGGGCCAGATACGCAGTATTTT
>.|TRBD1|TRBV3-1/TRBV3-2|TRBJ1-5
CASSQDVFGTGNQPQHF
TGTGCCAGCAGCCAAGACGTATTCGGGACAGGGAATCAGCCCCAGCATTTT
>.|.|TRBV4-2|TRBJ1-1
CASSQGNRDYTEAFF
TGTGCCAGCAGCCAAGGTAACAGGGATTACACTGAAGCTTTCTTT
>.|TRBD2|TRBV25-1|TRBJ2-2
CASSARAGGPHGELFF
TGTGCCAGCAGTGCTCGAGCGGGAGGGCCCCACGGGGAGCTGTTTTTT
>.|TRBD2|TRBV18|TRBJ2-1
CASSPPGSSGGDNEQFF
TGTGCCAGCTCACCACCCGGTTCCAGCGGGGGGGACAATGAGCAGTTCTTC
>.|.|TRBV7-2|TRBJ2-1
CASSPLAGYYNEQFF
TGTGCCAGCAGCCCCCTGGCGGGGTATTACAATGAGCAGTTCTTC
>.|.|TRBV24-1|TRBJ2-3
CATSGLRGGVADTQYF
TGTGCCACCAGTGGCCTGCGAGGGGGAGTCGCAGATACGCAGTATTTT
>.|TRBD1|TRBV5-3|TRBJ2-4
CARSWDRAKNIQYF
TGTGCCAGAAGCTGGGACAGGGCCAAAAACATTCAGTACTTC
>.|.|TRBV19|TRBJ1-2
CASSNGQNYGYTF
TGTGCCAGTAGTAATGGACAGAACTATGGCTACACCTTC
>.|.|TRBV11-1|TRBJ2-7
CASSLGQSSYEQYF
TGTGCCAGCAGCCTCGGACAGAGCTCCTACGAGCAGTACTTC
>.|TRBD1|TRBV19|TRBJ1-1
CASSFRQGGNTEAFF
TGTGCCAGTAGTTTCCGACAGGGGGGAAACACTGAAGCTTTCTTT
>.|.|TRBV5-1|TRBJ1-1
CASSSQGDTEAFF
TGCGCCAGCAGCTCACAGGGCGACACTGAAGCTTTCTTT
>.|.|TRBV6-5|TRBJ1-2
CASVTGYYGYTF
TGTGCCAGCGTCACAGGGTACTATGGCTACACCTTC
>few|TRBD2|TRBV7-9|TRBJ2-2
CASSLGGLAGVRSGELFF
TGTGCCAGCAGCTTAGGGGGACTAGCGGGCGTACGCAGCGGGGAGCTGTTTTTT
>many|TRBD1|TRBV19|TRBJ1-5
CASSPARTGFGQPQHF
TGTGCCAGTAGTCCCGCCCGGACAGGGTTTGGGCAGCCCCAGCATTTT
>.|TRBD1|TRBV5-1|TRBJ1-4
CASSQVEGAEEKLFF
TGCGCCAGCAGCCAGGTGGAGGGGGCAGAAGAAAAACTGTTTTTT
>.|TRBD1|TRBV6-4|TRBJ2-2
CASSDSRAGGTGELFF
TGTGCCAGCAGTGACTCGAGGGCAGGGGGCACCGGGGAGCTGTTTTTT
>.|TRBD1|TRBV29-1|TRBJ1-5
CSVAVTGDGNQPQHF
TGCAGCGTGGCGGTCACAGGGGATGGCAATCAGCCCCAGCATTTT
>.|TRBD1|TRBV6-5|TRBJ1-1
CASRDRGFTEAFF
TGTGCCAGCAGGGACAGGGGGTTCACTGAAGCTTTCTTT
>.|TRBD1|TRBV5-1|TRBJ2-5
CASSLVPSTGGQETQYF
TGCGCCAGCAGCTTGGTACCCAGCACAGGGGGTCAAGAGACCCAGTACTTC
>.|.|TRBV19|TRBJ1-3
CASRITGSYSGNTIYF
TGTGCCAGTAGAATCACAGGGTCATACTCTGGAAACACCATATATTTT
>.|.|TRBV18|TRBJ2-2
CASSPFTRTHTGELFF
TGTGCCAGCTCACCATTTACAAGGACACACACCGGGGAGCTGTTTTTT
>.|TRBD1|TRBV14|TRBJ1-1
CASSQGGQGNEAFF
TGTGCCAGCAGCCAAGGTGGACAGGGGAATGAAGCTTTCTTT
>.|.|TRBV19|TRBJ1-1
CASSTVEGVAAFF
TGTGCCAGTAGTACCGTCGAAGGGGTGGCAGCTTTCTTT
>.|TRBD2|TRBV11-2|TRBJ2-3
CASSFLAGTHTDTQYF
TGTGCCAGCAGCTTCCTAGCGGGGACTCACACAGATACGCAGTATTTT
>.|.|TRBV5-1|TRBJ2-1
CASRQGPYNEQFF
TGCGCCAGCAGACAGGGTCCCTACAATGAGCAGTTCTTC
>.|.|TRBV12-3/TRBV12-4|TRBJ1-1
CASTPIERTEAFF
TGTGCCAGCACCCCAATAGAACGCACTGAAGCTTTCTTT
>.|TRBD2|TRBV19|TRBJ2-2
CASSGGLAGDGELFF
TGTGCCAGTAGTGGGGGACTAGCGGGAGACGGGGAGCTGTTTTTT
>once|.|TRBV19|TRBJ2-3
CASSNSGFTDTQYF
TGTGCCAGTAGTAACAGCGGTTTCACAGATACGCAGTATTTT
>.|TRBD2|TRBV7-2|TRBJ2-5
CASSQTSGDQETQYF
TGTGCCAGCAGCCAGACTAGCGGGGATCAAGAGACCCAGTACTTC
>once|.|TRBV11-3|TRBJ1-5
CASSPRTGNQPQHF
TGTGCCAGCAGCCCCAGGACAGGCAATCAGCCCCAGCATTTT
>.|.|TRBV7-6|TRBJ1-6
CASSSQDSPLHF
TGTGCCAGCAGCTCTCAGGATTCACCCCTCCACTTT
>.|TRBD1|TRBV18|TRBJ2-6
CASSPSGQGGGANVLTF
TGTGCCAGCTCACCTAGCGGACAGGGCGGCGGGGCCAACGTCCTGACTTTC
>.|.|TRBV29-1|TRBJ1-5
CSVGARDQPQHF
TGCAGCGTTGGGGCCAGGGATCAGCCCCAGCATTTT
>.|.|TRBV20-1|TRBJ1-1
CSAQPGAFF
TGCAGTGCTCAACCGGGAGCTTTCTTT
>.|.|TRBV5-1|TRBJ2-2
CASSLIQANTGELFF
TGCGCCAGCAGCTTGATTCAGGCGAACACCGGGGAGCTGTTTTTT
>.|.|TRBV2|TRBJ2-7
CASSMDSGGLYEQYF
TGTGCCAGCAGTATGGACTCAGGGGGACTCTACGAGCAGTACTTC
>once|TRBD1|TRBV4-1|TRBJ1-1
CASSEGQGAIGNTEAFF
TGCGCCAGCAGCGAGGGACAGGGGGCGATCGGTAACACTGAAGCTTTCTTT
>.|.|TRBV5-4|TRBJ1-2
CASSAGTPILAGYTF
TGTGCCAGCAGCGCCGGGACTCCCATCTTAGCTGGCTACACCTTC
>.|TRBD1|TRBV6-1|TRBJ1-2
CASSERTGDGYTF
TGTGCCAGCAGTGAACGGACAGGGGACGGCTACACCTTC
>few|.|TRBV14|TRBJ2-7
CASSPYSGPYEQYF
TGTGCCAGCAGCCCCTATAGCGGACCCTACGAGCAGTACTTC